This entry features one TCR beta chain sequence. The antigen is not known. Using a J-beta primer mix together with a sample-barcoded 5' primer, a second PCR was run for roughly 7 to 11 cycles. TCRdb itself ran the 5' RACE reads through MiXCR, one entry per CDR3 protein. Of around 990,000 distinct CDR3 sequences listed, more than 30% are singletons. Healthy Caucasian individuals from Russia aged roughly 6 to 100 were enrolled as donors. This CDR3 has 13 amino acids. Trimming left V 4 bases short and J 3 bases short, with 6 bases between. These data belong to a study of blood T cells in healthy people across ages. Study-wide points: When one million T cells were used, diversity estimates were thought to be underestimates. PBMCs were not sorted, which prevented a conclusive comparison of naive versus antigen-experienced cells. Expanded clonotype shifts may have been confounded, as the donors had an unknown CMV status.

The sample taken for sequencing was blood. The TCR originated in a man aged 18 to 30 in good health. The V gene is TRBV12-3 or TRBV12-4, the J gene TRBJ2-2, with D hard to call. The CDR3 reads CASSSRHTGELFF. Written as DNA, the CDR3 is TGTGCCAGCAGTTCCCGACACACCGGGGAGCTGTTTTTT.